Listed here are 32 T cell receptor beta chains from one sample, sequenced in a study of shared clonotypes between healthy human individuals. Using immunoSEQ multiplex PCR, the repertoire was profiled, and TCRdb retains in-frame clones only, with some absent. The sample holds under 1,900,000 clones, 98% seen once. Source material: naive CD4+ T cells sorted from blood. Subset noted: CD45RA+ positively selected. All receptors come from a man aged 25-45 years in good health.

This chain links TRBV2 with TRBJ1-2; D is unresolved. V dropped 7 bases and J dropped 1 base, with 13 bases sitting between them. This CDR3 has 14 amino acids. From germline, CDR1 is SNHLY and CDR2 FYNNEI. This chain's CDR3 is CASNKEVINYGYTF. The CDR3 coding sequence is TGTGCCAGCAACAAGGAAGTGATTAACTATGGCTACACCTTC.

CDR3 protein: CASSEGITDTQYF. The CDR3 bases are TGCGCCAGCAGTGAGGGGATCACAGATACGCAGTATTTT. The chain uses TRBV10-2 and TRBJ2-3, with D uncertain. This CDR3 comprises 13 residues. The germline V and J ends were trimmed by 2 bases and 2 bases, with 5 bases remaining between them. Germline CDR1 reads WSHSY; CDR2 reads SAAADI.

A note on this clone: This same CDR3 is encoded by further DNA sequences in the sample. The J gene is TRBJ2-7, the V gene TRBV6-6, with 14 nucleotides matching TRBD2. The CDR3 has 13 residues. CDR1 is MNHNY, CDR2 SVGAGI, per germline (reference sequence). Trimming cost V 8 bases and J 4 bases; bases outside gene matches: 1. The CDR3 DNA sequence: TGTGCCAGCGGGACTAGCGGGAGTTACGAGCAGTACTTC. Translated: CASGTSGSYEQYF.

The chain joins TRBV18 to TRBJ2-3, with 9 bases lining up with TRBD1. V shed 0 bases, J shed 9 bases, and the junction held 7 bases outside the gene matches. The CDR3 loop spans 15 amino acids. CDR1 KGHSH and CDR2 LQKENI come from the germline V gene. The CDR3, as DNA: TGTGCCAGCTCACCACCCTCGACAGGGGGAATGACGCAGTATTTT. This sequence encodes CASSPPSTGGMTQYF. The whole variable domain, remainder taken from reference TRBV18 and TRBJ2-3, is NAGVMQNPRHLVRRRGQEARLRCSPMKGHSHVYWYRQLPEEGLKFMVYLQKENIIDESGMPKERFSAEFPKEGPSILRIQQVVRGDSAAYFCASSPPSTGGMTQYFGPGTRLTVL.

The chain carries TRBV29-1 and TRBJ2-1; TRBD2 aligns across 7 bases. The V segment lost 7 bases and the J segment 7 bases; nucleotides outside the gene matches: 13. Germline V gene lookup returns CDR1 SQVTM and CDR2 ANQGSEA. The CDR3 is made up of 14 amino acids. The CDR3 nucleotides are TGCAGCGCTGGGGGGAGGGCCCTCAGAAATGAGCAGTTCTTC. Amino acid sequence: CSAGGRALRNEQFF.

CDR3 residues: CASSRGLSGANVLTF. As DNA, the CDR3 is TGTGCCAGCAGTCGCGGACTCTCTGGGGCCAACGTCCTGACTTTC. The rearrangement uses TRBV27 and TRBJ2-6; possibly TRBD2 for D (5 bases). The CDR3 has 15 amino acids. V lost 5 bases and J lost 0, with 8 bases in between. Per the germline V gene, CDR1 is MNHEY and CDR2 is SMNVEV (reference sequence).

The gene calls are TRBV9 and TRBJ1-1; D is unclear. This CDR3 region has 16 residues. Germline CDR1 and CDR2: SGDLS and YYNGEE. V shed 6 bases and J shed 3 bases, with 21 bases lying between them. DNA of the CDR3: TGTGCCAGCACCCCGAGGCAGGCGATGCTGTACACTGAAGCTTTCTTT. Translated: CASTPRQAMLYTEAFF.

The J gene is TRBJ1-4, the V gene TRBV6-5, with D maybe TRBD1 (5 bases). V gave up 2 bases and J gave up 6 bases, with 7 bases separating them. The CDR3 runs to 13 residues. Germline V gene lookup returns CDR1 MNHEY and CDR2 SVGAGI. The CDR3 DNA reads TGTGCCAGCAGTTACGTAGGGGATGAAAAACTGTTTTTT. It yields the protein CASSYVGDEKLFF.

On this clone itself: This sample also contains other DNA sequences that code for the same CDR3. The chain has TRBV10-3 and TRBJ2-3; 8 nucleotides align to TRBD2. CDR1 is ENHRY, CDR2 SYGVKD, per germline. This CDR3 is 14 amino acids long. The V gene end was trimmed by 6 bases and the J gene end by 1 base; junction bases not matched to a gene: 3. The CDR3 sequence is CAIRSGGGTDTQYF. CDR3 coding DNA: TGTGCCATCAGAAGCGGGGGCGGCACAGATACGCAGTATTTT.

The V call is TRBV30, the J call TRBJ2-2; 8 nucleotides line up with TRBD2. The V segment lost 4 bases and the J segment 6 bases; nucleotides outside the gene matches: 4. This CDR3 has 13 amino acids. Germline CDR1 reads GTSNPN; CDR2 reads SVGIG (reference sequence). The CDR3 bases are TGTGCCTGGACTTTACTAGCGGCCGGGGAGCTGTTTTTT. Amino acids: CAWTLLAAGELFF.

The rearrangement joins TRBV7-8 to TRBJ2-1; 10 bases map to TRBD2. The CDR3 is made up of 16 amino acids. CDR1 is SGHVS and CDR2 is FQNEAQ in the germline V gene. J gave up 7 bases and V 5 bases, and 11 bases lay outside the gene matches. CDR3 loop: CASSPQKTSGYNEQFF. CDR3 coding DNA: TGTGCCAGCAGCCCCCAGAAGACTAGCGGGTATAATGAGCAGTTCTTC.

This chain connects TRBV5-1 to TRBJ1-1; D not resolved. Looked up from germline, CDR1 is SGHRS and CDR2 is YFSETQ. V lost 0 bases and J lost 6, with 12 bases in between. CDR3 length equals 14 residues. The CDR3 protein is CASSLGPSKAEAFF. Here the CDR3 DNA reads TGCGCCAGCAGCTTGGGGCCTTCGAAGGCTGAAGCTTTCTTT.

The chain has TRBV5-1 and TRBJ2-5, with 7 positions matching TRBD2. This CDR3 comprises 16 residues. J lost 5 bases, V lost 4 bases, and 14 bases had no gene match. Germline assignment: CDR1 SGHRS and CDR2 YFSETQ. The CDR3 sequence: CASSKEGRARFETQYF. DNA of the CDR3: TGCGCCAGCAGCAAAGAAGGGAGGGCCAGGTTTGAGACCCAGTACTTC.

The V and J genes are TRBV18 and TRBJ1-1; TRBD1 is a possible D gene (5 bases). In germline, CDR1 is KGHSH, CDR2 LQKENI. The V end was cut by 3 bases, the J end by 1 base, with 12 bases between. The CDR3 extends over 15 amino acids. The CDR3 protein is CASSPLAGQNTEAFF. CDR3 DNA sequence: TGTGCCAGCTCACCTTTAGCCGGACAGAACACTGAAGCTTTCTTT. The full variable domain, its missing parts supplied by reference TRBV18 and TRBJ1-1, is NAGVMQNPRHLVRRRGQEARLRCSPMKGHSHVYWYRQLPEEGLKFMVYLQKENIIDESGMPKERFSAEFPKEGPSILRIQQVVRGDSAAYFCASSPLAGQNTEAFFGQGTRLTVV.

The rearrangement joins TRBV6-6 to TRBJ2-5; D is unclear. This CDR3 spans 14 amino acids. Per germline, CDR1 MNHNY and CDR2 SVGAGI (reference sequence). V gave up 4 bases and J gave up 4 bases, with 13 bases separating them. The DNA of the CDR3 is TGTGCCAGCAGTTCCAGACTCTCTGGAGAGACCCAGTACTTC. Translating gives CASSSRLSGETQYF.

The rearrangement links TRBV18 to TRBJ1-1; TRBD1 agrees at 9 bases. With V trimmed by 3 bases and J by 3 bases, 11 bases remained unmatched. Germline CDR1 KGHSH, CDR2 LQKENI. The CDR3 runs to 17 residues. CDR3 protein: CASSPMIAQGAYTEAFF. The DNA of the CDR3 is TGTGCCAGCTCACCGATGATTGCACAGGGGGCCTACACTGAAGCTTTCTTT.

The rearrangement links TRBV5-4 to TRBJ1-4; D call uncertain. This CDR3 is built from 15 residues. V lost 4 bases to trimming and J lost 2 bases, with 12 bases between them. Per germline, CDR1 SGHNT and CDR2 YYREEE (reference sequence). The CDR3 region is CASSQQGRTNEKLFF. DNA of the CDR3: TGTGCCAGCAGCCAGCAAGGGAGGACTAATGAAAAACTGTTTTTT.

This clone showed up just once. The J gene is TRBJ2-7, the V gene TRBV7-9; TRBD2 is a possible D gene (5 bases). The CDR3 covers 15 residues. Between the trimmed V and J ends, which lost 5 bases and 4 bases, there was a span of 18 bases. Germline V lookup: CDR1 SEHNR, CDR2 FQNEAQ (reference sequence). DNA of the CDR3: TGTGCCAGCAGCCCCCGTCGGGCGGGCGAATACGAGCAGTACTTC. It translates to CASSPRRAGEYEQYF.

The gene calls are TRBV27 and TRBJ2-3; 10 positions match TRBD2. Germline V CDR1 and CDR2: MNHEY, SMNVEV (reference sequence). This CDR3 comprises 16 residues. J was trimmed by 11 bases and V by 5 bases; bases with no gene match: 16. Here the CDR3 reads CASSRSGRALSPRQYF. The DNA of the CDR3 is TGTGCCAGCAGTCGAAGCGGGAGGGCCTTGTCCCCTAGGCAGTATTTT.

The chain joins TRBV6-5 to TRBJ1-5, with a tentative D call TRBD1 (5 bases). There are 13 residues in the CDR3. The ends were cut back, 6 bases at V and 6 bases at J, with 12 bases in the middle. CDR1 MNHEY and CDR2 SVGAGI come from the germline V gene. The CDR3: CASRPQELQPQHF. CDR3 nucleotides: TGTGCCAGCAGGCCACAGGAGCTTCAGCCCCAGCATTTT.

This clone was seen only once. This sequence joins TRBV19 and TRBJ2-3; D could derive from TRBD1 or TRBD2 (6 bases each). V was pared by 4 bases and J by 2 bases, with 16 bases between. The CDR3 covers 16 residues. Germline-derived CDR1 and CDR2 are LNHDA and SQIVND (reference sequence). CDR3 in amino acids: CASSTLGGVFTDTQYF. The CDR3 nucleotides are TGTGCCAGTAGTACCCTCGGGGGCGTCTTCACAGATACGCAGTATTTT.

The rearrangement links TRBV10-1 to TRBJ2-1; tentatively, D is TRBD2 (6 bases). V lost 7 bases and J 2 bases, leaving 12 bases between the germline ends. Germline-derived CDR1 and CDR2 are WNHNN and SYGVQD (reference sequence). The length of the CDR3 is 14 residues. The CDR3 DNA reads TGCGCCAGCAACGGCGGGAACCCCTACAATGAGCAGTTCTTC. Translating gives CASNGGNPYNEQFF.

This chain uses TRBV5-1 with TRBJ1-3; 12 nucleotides match TRBD1. This CDR3 is built from 16 residues. The germline V gene has CDR1 SGHRS and CDR2 YFSETQ. V trimming: 4 bases; J trimming: 3 bases; junction bases outside the gene matches: 5. The CDR3 DNA sequence: TGCGCCAGCAGCCCCGGGACAGGGGGCTTTGGAAACACCATATATTTT. Amino acid sequence: CASSPGTGGFGNTIYF.

This clone appeared once. V and J are TRBV25-1 and TRBJ1-5; D gene ambiguous. CDR1 MGHDK and CDR2 SYGVNS come from the germline V gene. The germline V and J ends were trimmed by 4 bases and 1 base, with 11 bases remaining between them. The CDR3 extends over 15 amino acids. The CDR3 loop reads CASSGYSGSNQPQHF. The DNA of the CDR3 is TGTGCCAGCAGTGGATACTCGGGGAGCAATCAGCCCCAGCATTTT.

V usage is TRBV9 and J usage is TRBJ2-5; 9 positions agree with TRBD1. The CDR3 is 14 amino acids. V gave up 4 bases and J gave up 3 bases; unmatched junction bases: 4. Per germline, CDR1 SGDLS and CDR2 YYNGEE. CDR3 loop: CASSSGQGKETQYF. The CDR3 DNA sequence: TGTGCCAGCAGCTCGGGACAGGGTAAAGAGACCCAGTACTTC.

This chain uses TRBV10-2 with TRBJ2-1; tentatively, D is TRBD2 (5 bases). Germline V lookup: CDR1 WSHSY, CDR2 SAAADI. V lost 3 bases and J lost 4, with 7 bases in between. The CDR3 runs 13 residues. Here the CDR3 DNA reads TGCGCCAGCAGTGACGGACTTTACAATGAGCAGTTCTTC. This translates into CASSDGLYNEQFF.

In its sample, this clone was seen once. The J gene is TRBJ2-7, the V gene TRBV10-2; the D is unclear. Germline lookup yields CDR1 WSHSY and CDR2 SAAADI. V was pared by 6 bases and J by 7 bases, with 19 bases between. This CDR3 spans 14 amino acids. The chain's CDR3 is CASSADWATREQYF. CDR3 DNA: TGCGCCAGCAGCGCTGACTGGGCCACCCGGGAGCAGTACTTC.

The chain employs TRBV28 and TRBJ2-2; D may be TRBD2 (6 bases). The V and J ends lost 5 bases and 4 bases respectively, with 14 bases between them. Germline V gives CDR1 MDHEN, CDR2 SYDVKM. This CDR3 comprises 15 residues. CDR3 nucleotides: TGTGCCAGCAGTACTCCCGGACTAAGCACCGGGGAGCTGTTTTTT. It yields the protein CASSTPGLSTGELFF. The full variable domain, rest sourced from reference TRBV28 and TRBJ2-2, is DVKVTQSSRYLVKRTGEKVFLECVQDMDHENMFWYRQDPGLGLRLIYFSYDVKMKEKGDIPEGYSVSREKKERFSLILESASTNQTSMYLCASSTPGLSTGELFFGEGSRLTVL.

The chain links TRBV19 to TRBJ1-1, with 9 positions matching TRBD1. The trim removed 3 bases at V and 3 bases at J, leaving 8 bases unmatched. The CDR3 consists of 16 residues. From germline, CDR1 is LNHDA and CDR2 SQIVND (reference sequence). In DNA, the CDR3 is TGTGCCAGTAGTATCGGGACAGGGCGATGGGACACTGAAGCTTTCTTT. Translated: CASSIGTGRWDTEAFF.

The chain joins TRBV29-1 to TRBJ2-7, with TRBD2 identical over 8 bases. Trimming removed 2 bases from V and 4 bases from J; junction bases left unmatched: 4. Germline V gene lookup returns CDR1 SQVTM and CDR2 ANQGSEA. The CDR3 has 13 residues. CDR3 sequence reads: CSVESERGYEQYF. CDR3 in DNA: TGCAGCGTTGAATCAGAGCGGGGGTACGAGCAGTACTTC.

The chain couples TRBV27 to TRBJ1-2, with D uncertain. The CDR3 is 14 residues long. Germline CDR1 and CDR2: MNHEY and SMNVEV (reference sequence). V gave up 6 bases and J gave up 5 bases, with 16 bases separating them. The CDR3 DNA is TGTGCCAGCAGCCGCCGCCCGGACGTATATGGCTACACCTTC. It encodes CASSRRPDVYGYTF.

The J gene is TRBJ2-7, the V gene TRBV7-2, with 7 bases aligning to TRBD1. V was clipped by 6 bases and J by 0 bases; unmatched bases: 8. CDR1 and CDR2 from the germline V gene are SGHTA and FQGNSA. The CDR3 totals 15 residues. CDR3 sequence (DNA): TGTGCCAGCAGTCGAGGGGGCCGAAGCTCCTACGAGCAGTACTTC. Encoded protein: CASSRGGRSSYEQYF.